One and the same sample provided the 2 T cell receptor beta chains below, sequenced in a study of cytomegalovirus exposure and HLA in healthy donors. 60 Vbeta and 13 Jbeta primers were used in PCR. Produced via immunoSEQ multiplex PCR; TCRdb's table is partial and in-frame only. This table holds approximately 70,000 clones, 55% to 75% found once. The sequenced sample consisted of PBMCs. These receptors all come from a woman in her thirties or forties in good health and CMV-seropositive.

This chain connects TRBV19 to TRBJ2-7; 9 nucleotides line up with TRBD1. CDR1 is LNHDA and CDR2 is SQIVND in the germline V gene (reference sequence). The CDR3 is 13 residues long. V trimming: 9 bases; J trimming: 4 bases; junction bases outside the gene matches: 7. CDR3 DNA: TGTGCCAGCTCAGACAGGGGGGAATACGAGCAGTACTTC. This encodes CASSDRGEYEQYF. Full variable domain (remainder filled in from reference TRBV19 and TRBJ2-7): DGGITQSPKYLFRKEGQNVTLSCEQNLNHDAMYWYRQDPGQGLRLIYYSQIVNDFQKGDIAEGYSVSREKKESFPLTVTSAQKNPTAFYLCASSDRGEYEQYFGPGTRLTVT.

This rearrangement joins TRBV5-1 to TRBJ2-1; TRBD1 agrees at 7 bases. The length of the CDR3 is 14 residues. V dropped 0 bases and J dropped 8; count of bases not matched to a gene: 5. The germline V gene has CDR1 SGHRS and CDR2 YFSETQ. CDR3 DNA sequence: TGCGCCAGCAGCTTGGCCAGGGGGTTGGATGAGCAGTTCTTC. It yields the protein CASSLARGLDEQFF.